This is a list of T cell receptor beta chains from one sample in a study of T cells after yellow fever vaccination. TCRdb fed the 5' RACE reads into MiXCR, producing one record per CDR3 protein. There are 250,000 to 350,000 distinct CDR3 sequences in the sample; approximately 4.5% occur only once, and roughly a fifth lies in the top ten. The specimen comprised PBMCs, sampled 15 days after the yellow fever booster vaccination. Source of these receptors: a man younger than 35 who received the YFV17D yellow fever vaccine. Each CDR3 is given with its conserved first and last residue. A D gene is named only where the DNA matches it firmly. Clone sizes are given selectively: once, few, many, or a class where the clone is expanded.

few	TRBV7-2	TRBD1	TRBJ2-1	TGTGCCAGCAGCTTCCGGGACAGGGGGGAGTATGAGCAGTTCTTC	CASSFRDRGEYEQFF
many	TRBV4-1	-	TRBJ1-2	TGCGCCAGCAGCCAAGATGGGGGAGGCTCCTATGGCTACACCTTC	CASSQDGGGSYGYTF
many	TRBV5-1	-	TRBJ1-1	TGCGCCAGCAGCCCCCGGCAGTACACTGAAGCTTTCTTT	CASSPRQYTEAFF
many	TRBV5-6	-	TRBJ2-3	TGTGCCAGCAGCTGGGGTGGGAGCGCCGCCGGAGATACGCAGTATTTT	CASSWGGSAAGDTQYF
many	TRBV6-2/TRBV6-3	TRBD1	TRBJ1-5	TGTGCCAGCAGTTACCCCCCCGGGACAGGGGGAAGCAATCAGCCCCAGCATTTT	CASSYPPGTGGSNQPQHF
many	TRBV4-1	-	TRBJ2-2	TGCGCCAGCAGCCGGACGAGACAGGCCAACACCGGGGAGCTGTTTTTT	CASSRTRQANTGELFF
-	TRBV7-6	TRBD1	TRBJ2-5	TGTGCCAGCAAGGACTTCCGGAAGACAGGGGATTGGGAGACCCAGTACTTC	CASKDFRKTGDWETQYF
many	TRBV7-6	-	TRBJ1-3	TGTGCCAGCAGCTCACCGTACAGGGCGGGGATCCGAAACACCATATATTTT	CASSSPYRAGIRNTIYF
few	TRBV12-3/TRBV12-4	TRBD1	TRBJ1-1	TGTGCCAGCTTAGGGACAGTGAACACTGAAGCTTTCTTT	CASLGTVNTEAFF
-	TRBV14	TRBD1	TRBJ2-2	TGTGCCAGCAGCCAAGGGACAGGTGCCACCGGGGAGCTGTTTTTT	CASSQGTGATGELFF
many	TRBV25-1	TRBD2	TRBJ2-5	TGTGCCAGCAAGGCTAGCGGGGGTGAGACCCAGTACTTC	CASKASGGETQYF
many	TRBV4-1	-	TRBJ1-5	TGCGCCAGCAGCCTGGGTCTGGTCGATCAGCCCCAGCATTTT	CASSLGLVDQPQHF
-	TRBV11-2	-	TRBJ2-1	TGTGCCAGCAGCTTGCGACGGGACGCCCTTTGGGATGAGCAGTTCTTC	CASSLRRDALWDEQFF
-	TRBV4-3	TRBD2	TRBJ2-3	TGCGCCAGCAGCCACAGACTAGCGCGCACAGATACGCAGTATTTT	CASSHRLARTDTQYF
few	TRBV20-1	-	TRBJ2-5	TGCAGTGCCTACAGGGCCGAGACCCAGTACTTC	CSAYRAETQYF
many	TRBV5-6	-	TRBJ2-2	TGTGCCTCCCGCGACCGTCCCAACACCGGGGAGCTGTTTTTT	CASRDRPNTGELFF
few	TRBV20-1	TRBD1	TRBJ1-2	TGCAGTGCGAAGGACAGGGGAGACTATGGCTACACCTTC	CSAKDRGDYGYTF
few	TRBV14	TRBD1	TRBJ2-2	TGTGCCAGCAGCCAACGCCCGGGACAGGGGAGCACCGGGGAGCTGTTTTTT	CASSQRPGQGSTGELFF
few	TRBV6-1	-	TRBJ1-6	TGTGCCAGCAGTGTAGTGGAGATTAATTCACCCCTCCACTTT	CASSVVEINSPLHF
few	TRBV3-1	-	TRBJ1-4	TGTGCCAGCAGCCAAGACGGGGGAATTAATGAAAAACTGTTTTTT	CASSQDGGINEKLFF
many	TRBV4-1	-	TRBJ1-1	TGCGCCAGCAGCCAAGGGGCGCGGCAGAGTGGCGCTTTCTTT	CASSQGARQSGAFF
many	TRBV5-6	-	TRBJ1-1	TGTGCCAGCAGCTACGCACAGGGTGTAGGAATCACTGAAGCTTTCTTT	CASSYAQGVGITEAFF
many	TRBV20-1	-	TRBJ2-3	TGCAGTGCCACCTCCCCCACTGTCGCGGATACGCAGTATTTT	CSATSPTVADTQYF
few	TRBV6-5	-	TRBJ2-5	TGTGCCAGCAGTTACTCGACAAGCCTCCAAGAGACCCAGTACTTC	CASSYSTSLQETQYF
few	TRBV5-4	-	TRBJ1-1	TGTGCCAGCAGCTTGGATTGGGCGGTTAACACTGAAGCTTTCTTT	CASSLDWAVNTEAFF
-	TRBV5-1	-	TRBJ1-6	TGCGCCAGCAGCTGGGGTGGAGGGGAAGGTAATTCACCCCTCCACTTT	CASSWGGGEGNSPLHF
many	TRBV28	-	TRBJ2-1	TGTGCCAGCAGTTCCCCACTTGGAAATGAGCAGTTCTTC	CASSSPLGNEQFF
once	TRBV30	-	TRBJ1-2	TGTGCCTGGAGCGTAGACACACAGACCTTC	CAWSVDTQTF
few	TRBV6-2/TRBV6-3	-	TRBJ2-7	TGTGCCAGCAGTGACTGGTTGGGAGCCTACGAGCAGTACTTC	CASSDWLGAYEQYF
few	TRBV6-2/TRBV6-3	-	TRBJ2-2	TGTGCCAGCAGTTACGGGCAGGTTGCCGGGGAGCTGTTTTTT	CASSYGQVAGELFF
many	TRBV7-2	-	TRBJ2-7	TGTGCCAGCAGCTCAATCGGGGACTACGAGCAGTACTTC	CASSSIGDYEQYF
-	TRBV11-3	TRBD1	TRBJ2-1	TGTGCCAGCAGCCACGCCGGGACAGGGAACAATGAGCAGTTCTTC	CASSHAGTGNNEQFF
few	TRBV5-1	-	TRBJ1-1	TGCGCCAGCAGCTATCAGGCAATGAACACTGAAGCTTTCTTT	CASSYQAMNTEAFF